These 8 T cell receptor beta chains share one sample of origin, sequenced in a study of T cells in Graves' hyperthyroidism and ophthalmopathy. Researchers amplified the TCR beta CDR3 regions from RNA transcripts. First-round RT-PCR with HTBI primers amplified the TCR CDR3 region. TCRdb processed the multiplex PCR reads anew with MiXCR; each CDR3 protein has one entry. This table holds around 720,000 distinct CDR3 sequences, under 45% found once. The sample comprised blood. The receptor set was obtained from a woman in her thirties or forties with Graves' hyperthyroidism.

The rearrangement links TRBV7-9 to TRBJ1-1, with unresolved D. V gave up 3 bases and J gave up 10 bases, with 21 bases separating them. Germline assignment: CDR1 SEHNR and CDR2 FQNEAQ (reference sequence). CDR3 length equals 15 residues. CDR3: CASSLAIGTAAIAFF. The CDR3 bases are TGTGCCAGCAGCTTGGCCATCGGTACAGCCGCCATAGCTTTCTTT.

This clonotype has just one count. The junction differs from germline at one of its ends, possibly a read error. The chain employs TRBV6-1 and TRBJ1-2; D call uncertain. The V gene's germline CDR1 is MNHNS and CDR2 SASEGT. There are 14 residues in the CDR3. The CDR3 sequence is CAGSSDGSNYGYTF. In nucleotides, the CDR3 is TGTGCCGGCAGTTCCGACGGGTCTAACTATGGCTACACCTTC.

This clonotype has just one count. This may be a read error: a much more frequent sequence differs by one nucleotide. The chain has TRBV2 and TRBJ1-3; D is ambiguous. The CDR3 covers 14 residues. The germline CDR1 and CDR2 sequences are SNHLY and FYNNEI. CDR3 loop: CASSEWVAGTTIYF. The CDR3 nucleotides are TGTGCCAGCAGTGAATGGGTAGCTGGAACCACCATATATTTT.

The gene calls are TRBV19 and TRBJ1-5; unclear D gene. The CDR3 has 16 residues. The germline V gene has CDR1 LNHDA and CDR2 SQIVND (reference sequence). The V and J ends lost 3 bases and 0 bases respectively, with 12 bases between them. In DNA form, the CDR3 reads TGTGCCAGTAGTATGAACGAACAGTATAGCAATCAGCCCCAGCATTTT. Translated, it gives CASSMNEQYSNQPQHF.

This clonotype was detected ten times or more. The genes are TRBV29-1 and TRBJ1-2; D is undetermined. V lost 5 bases and J lost 4, with 20 bases in between. The germline V gene has CDR1 SQVTM and CDR2 ANQGSEA. This CDR3 has 15 amino acids. CDR3 region: CSVTDGRAGPYGYTF. The DNA for the CDR3 is TGCAGCGTTACCGATGGACGGGCCGGGCCCTATGGCTACACCTTC.

This clonotype has more than one count but fewer than ten. The chain carries TRBV7-9 and TRBJ1-2; 9 bases match TRBD1. The germline CDR1 and CDR2 sequences are SEHNR and FQNEAQ (reference sequence). J gave up 2 bases and V 5 bases, and 9 bases lay outside the gene matches. There are 16 residues in the CDR3. Here the CDR3 reads CASSLSPGQGNYGYTF. CDR3 nucleotides: TGTGCCAGCAGCCTCTCACCGGGACAGGGCAACTATGGCTACACCTTC.

The J gene is TRBJ2-2, the V gene TRBV9, with a weak D call TRBD2 (5 bases). CDR1 SGDLS and CDR2 YYNGEE come from the germline V gene. This CDR3 is built from 14 residues. With 3 bases removed from V and 4 bases from J, the gap between germline ends came to 10 bases. The DNA of the CDR3 is TGTGCCAGCAGCGGACTACTAACCACCGGGGAGCTGTTTTTT. This encodes CASSGLLTTGELFF.

The genes are TRBV24-1 and TRBJ2-6, with 7 bases matching TRBD1. Trimming took 1 base from V and 2 from J; bases not matched to a gene: 7. The CDR3 is 18 amino acids. Germline V gives CDR1 KGHDR, CDR2 SFDVKD. The chain's CDR3 is CATSDLGGQWTGANVLTF. The CDR3 nucleotides read TGTGCCACCAGTGATTTAGGGGGACAGTGGACTGGGGCCAACGTCCTGACTTTC.